This T cell receptor beta chain derives from a study of technical replicates of blood from a handful of donors. Repertoires were generated with immunoSEQ multiplex PCR, while TCRdb's copy carries only in-frame clones and drops some. The table shows 40,000 to 65,000 clones, with approximately 86% occurring only once. Germline loops: CDR1 LNHDA, CDR2 SQIVND (reference sequence). Trimming cost V 11 bases and J 4 bases; bases outside gene matches: 10. The CDR3 sequence is 14 residues long. V is TRBV19 and J is TRBJ2-2; 7 bases align to TRBD1. The sequenced material came from PBMCs. This TCR derives from a human donor in good health. Some clones in this sample may be carry-over from other donors' samples. CDR3 sequence reads: CAVRDSPATGELFF. The DNA of the CDR3 is TGTGCCGTACGGGACAGTCCCGCCACCGGGGAGCTGTTTTTT.